These T cell receptor beta chains were read from a single sample in a study of spatial heterogeneity in lung cancer. MiXCR, run by TCRdb on the 5' RACE reads, gives a single entry per CDR3 protein. The table has 110,000 or so distinct CDR3 sequences, 10% to 14% seen once. Here the sequenced sample was PBMCs, taken at follow-up. These receptor sequences come from a female donor with early-stage non-small cell lung cancer. Both conserved end residues are part of each CDR3. Fields, in order: V gene, D gene, CDR3 length, clone size, J gene, CDR3 DNA, CDR3 protein. D genes are given only for firm matches. Only part of the rows carry a size: once, few, many, or a class if the clone is expanded.

>TRBV29-1|.|12|many|TRBJ1-2
TGCAGCGCTGGAGAAGGGGACTATGGCTACACCTTC
CSAGEGDYGYTF
>TRBV10-3|.|14|.|TRBJ1-1
TGTGCCATCAGTGAGACAGGTATGAACACTGAAGCTTTCTTT
CAISETGMNTEAFF
>TRBV5-1|TRBD2|16|.|TRBJ2-3
TGCGCCAGCAGCTTGGTCGCGGGAGGGCCTACAGATACGCAGTATTTT
CASSLVAGGPTDTQYF
>TRBV29-1|TRBD1|13|many|TRBJ1-1
TGCAGCGCTGAACAGGGGTTAAACACTGAAGCTTTCTTT
CSAEQGLNTEAFF
>TRBV29-1|.|14|few|TRBJ2-3
TGCAGCGTTGAGCCCTTGGCCAGCACAGATACGCAGTATTTT
CSVEPLASTDTQYF
>TRBV2|.|14|.|TRBJ1-1
TGTGCCACCGCCGGCGAGGGGCGGAACACTGAAGCTTTCTTT
CATAGEGRNTEAFF
>TRBV28|.|15|many|TRBJ1-1
TGTGCCAGCAGTCCACAGGGCAGAATGAACACTGAAGCTTTCTTT
CASSPQGRMNTEAFF
>TRBV27|TRBD2|17|medium-sized|TRBJ2-1
TGTGCCAGCAGTTTATCCCCTAGACTAGCGGGGCACAATGAGCAGTTCTTC
CASSLSPRLAGHNEQFF
>TRBV9|.|14|many|TRBJ2-4
TGTGCCAGCAGTCGTGCGGTGGCCAAAAACATTCAGTACTTC
CASSRAVAKNIQYF
>TRBV7-2|.|15|few|TRBJ1-2
TGTGCCAGCAGCTCCTTTGTGACGGCTAACTATGGCTACACCTTC
CASSSFVTANYGYTF
>TRBV20-1|TRBD1|12|.|TRBJ2-7
TGCAGTGCTAGCGACAGGGGGTACGAGCAGTACTTC
CSASDRGYEQYF
>TRBV29-1|TRBD2|15|few|TRBJ2-5
TGCAGCGTTGGTCCGACTAGCGGGATGGGAGAGACCCAGTACTTC
CSVGPTSGMGETQYF
>TRBV24-1|TRBD1|15|.|TRBJ2-1
TGTGCCACCAGTGATCCCGGGACAGGGATAAATGAGCAGTTCTTC
CATSDPGTGINEQFF
>TRBV5-1|TRBD1|16|.|TRBJ2-3
TGCGCCAGCAGCTTTATGACAGGGGGGAGATCAGATACGCAGTATTTT
CASSFMTGGRSDTQYF
>TRBV7-9|.|13|few|TRBJ2-7
TGTGCCAGCAGTCACGGGATTGGGGACGAGCAGTACTTC
CASSHGIGDEQYF
>TRBV10-1|.|13|many|TRBJ2-2
TGCGCCAGCAGTGAAAGAATCGCCGGGGAGCTGTTTTTT
CASSERIAGELFF
>TRBV10-3|TRBD1|15|few|TRBJ1-2
TGTGCCATCAGTGACTGGACAGGGGGAAACTATGGCTACACCTTC
CAISDWTGGNYGYTF
>TRBV28|.|13|many|TRBJ2-7
TGTGCCAGCAGGTTGACTAGTTCAGGCGAGCAGTACTTC
CASRLTSSGEQYF